These T cell receptor beta chains were read from a single sample in a study of blood T cell repertoires in COVID-19. Only in-frame clones appear in the TCRdb table, and some are missing; sequencing was by immunoSEQ multiplex PCR. The sample holds 250,000 to 300,000 clones, around 85% seen once. Material: peripheral blood. The receptors here all came from a woman aged 25-40 years with COVID-19, enrolled during active disease. Both conserved end residues are part of each CDR3. D genes are given only for firm matches. Clone size is shown for a subset of rows, as once, few, many or a class of expanded clone.

size,V,J,D,DNA,CDR3
NA,TRBV5-1,TRBJ1-3,TRBD1,TGCGCCAGCAGGAAGACCGGGACAGAAAGCTCTGGAAACACCATATATTTT,CASRKTGTESSGNTIYF
NA,TRBV4-1,TRBJ2-5,TRBD1,TGCGCCAGCAGCCAGACAGGGGCCCAAGAGACCCAGTACTTC,CASSQTGAQETQYF
NA,TRBV7-8,TRBJ2-2,NA,TGTGCCAGCAGCTTATTCTACACCGGGGAGCTGTTTTTT,CASSLFYTGELFF
NA,TRBV5-1,TRBJ1-2,TRBD1,TGCGCCAGCAGCTCGGGGACAGGGGGTAGAAACTATGGCTACACCTTC,CASSSGTGGRNYGYTF
NA,TRBV15,TRBJ1-4,NA,TGTGCCACCAGCAGAGATCGGACCCAGGGTGAAAAACTGTTTTTT,CATSRDRTQGEKLFF
NA,TRBV3-1/TRBV3-2,TRBJ1-4,NA,TGTGCCAGCACCAATGATCCCAAATGGGGGGTGTTTTTT,CASTNDPKWGVFF
NA,TRBV6-2/TRBV6-3,TRBJ1-6,TRBD1,TGTGCCAGCAGCCCAGACAGGGTGTATCCCCTCCACTTT,CASSPDRVYPLHF
NA,TRBV10-3,TRBJ1-1,TRBD1,TGTGCCATCAGTGGACGGAAAAGGACAGGGGAAACTGAAGCTTTCTTT,CAISGRKRTGETEAFF
NA,TRBV29-1,TRBJ1-2,NA,TGCAGCGCTAGACCGGACAGCCTGTCCTATGGCTACACCTTC,CSARPDSLSYGYTF
NA,TRBV7-2,TRBJ2-3,NA,TGTGCCAGCAGCTTAGCAGCGCCAAATACGCAGTATTTT,CASSLAAPNTQYF
NA,TRBV5-1,TRBJ2-5,NA,TGCGCCAGCAGCTCCACAGGGCCCCAAGAGACCCAGTACTTC,CASSSTGPQETQYF
few,TRBV5-6,TRBJ2-7,NA,TGTGCCAGCAGCTTGGGGGAGGGGGAGACAAGGGAGCAGTACTTC,CASSLGEGETREQYF
NA,TRBV13,TRBJ2-7,TRBD1,TGTGCCAGCAGCTCCTACGTGACAGGGTCCTACGAGCAGTACTTC,CASSSYVTGSYEQYF
NA,TRBV19,TRBJ2-1,NA,TGTGCCAGTACGGGCTCCTACAATGAGCAGTTCTTC,CASTGSYNEQFF
NA,TRBV4-1,TRBJ2-1,NA,TGCGCCAGCAGCCCTAGCTCCTACAATGAGCAGTTCTTC,CASSPSSYNEQFF
NA,TRBV6-5,TRBJ1-5,NA,TGTGCCAGCAGTTACTCCAGGTATCAGCCCCAGCATTTT,CASSYSRYQPQHF
few,TRBV6-2/TRBV6-3,TRBJ2-1,NA,TGTGCCAGCAGTTACTCCCCGGTCGAGGGGGTGTTCAATGAGCAGTTCTTC,CASSYSPVEGVFNEQFF
NA,TRBV14,TRBJ2-7,NA,TGTGCCAGCAGCCGGGCAGGGCACGAGCAGTACTTC,CASSRAGHEQYF
few,TRBV4-2,TRBJ2-3,TRBD2,TGTGCCAGCAGCCAAGAAGGGGGACTAGCGGGGTATACTAGCACAGATACGCAGTATTTT,CASSQEGGLAGYTSTDTQYF
NA,TRBV30,TRBJ2-5,NA,TGTGCCTCCCAACTAACCAACCAAGAGACCCAGTACTTC,CASQLTNQETQYF
NA,TRBV2,TRBJ2-3,NA,TGTGCCAGCAGTATGACTTCGTTCGGCACAGATACGCAGTATTTT,CASSMTSFGTDTQYF
NA,TRBV19,TRBJ1-1,NA,TGTGCCAGTAGAGCGGGAGGGGGGAACACTGAAGCTTTCTTT,CASRAGGGNTEAFF
NA,TRBV28,TRBJ2-3,TRBD2,TGTGCCAGCGGCGGGGGTTGGGCAGATACGCAGTATTTT,CASGGGWADTQYF
NA,TRBV4-1,TRBJ2-1,NA,TGCGCCAGCAGCCAAGATCTCGGCTACAATGAGCAGTTCTTC,CASSQDLGYNEQFF
NA,TRBV4-1,TRBJ2-7,TRBD1,TGCGCCAGCAGCCAACCTTCCGCCGGGACAGGGGGCTACGAGCAGTACTTC,CASSQPSAGTGGYEQYF
NA,TRBV3-1/TRBV3-2,TRBJ1-5,TRBD1,TGTGCCAGCAGCCCGACAGGGGGCGCCGTGGAAAGTCAGCCCCAGCATTTT,CASSPTGGAVESQPQHF
NA,TRBV30,TRBJ1-5,TRBD1,TGTGCCTGGAGTGCGGACAGGGTATCCTATAGCAATCAGCCCCAGCATTTT,CAWSADRVSYSNQPQHF
NA,TRBV6-5,TRBJ2-7,NA,TGTGCCAGCAGGGGGTGGGACAACCTATACGAGCAGTACTTC,CASRGWDNLYEQYF
NA,TRBV27,TRBJ1-1,NA,TGTGCCAGCAGTTTAGGTGGACTCACTGAAGCTTTCTTT,CASSLGGLTEAFF
NA,TRBV2,TRBJ1-6,NA,TGTGCCAGCAGTGCTCAGGGGCCCTATAATTCACCCCTCCACTTT,CASSAQGPYNSPLHF
NA,TRBV7-8,TRBJ2-1,NA,TGTGCCAGCAGCTTACTGCGGGGGCCTTACAATGAGCAGTTCTTC,CASSLLRGPYNEQFF
NA,TRBV5-1,TRBJ1-2,NA,TGCGCCAGCAGCTTGGACAGGCTTAACTATGGCTACACCTTC,CASSLDRLNYGYTF
NA,TRBV19,TRBJ2-1,TRBD1,TGTGCCAGTAGTATAGCATCGGGACAGGGGGTAAGCTATGAGCAGTTCTTC,CASSIASGQGVSYEQFF
NA,TRBV6-5,TRBJ2-7,NA,TGTGCCAGCGGATCGGGACACCAGAGCTCCTACGAGCAGTACTTC,CASGSGHQSSYEQYF
NA,TRBV19,TRBJ1-2,TRBD1,TGTGCCAGTAGTATTCAATACAGGGGCGACTATGGCTACACCTTC,CASSIQYRGDYGYTF
NA,TRBV7-9,TRBJ2-7,TRBD1,TGTGCCAGCAGCCCAACCACAGGGGCCGAGCAGTACTTC,CASSPTTGAEQYF
NA,TRBV15,TRBJ2-3,NA,TGTGCCACCAGCAGAGATGGCCCTTATACGCAGTATTTT,CATSRDGPYTQYF
NA,TRBV5-1,TRBJ2-3,TRBD2,TGCGCCAGCAGCGCCGACTTGCGGGGGGGCTCAGATACGCAGTATTTT,CASSADLRGGSDTQYF
NA,TRBV5-1,TRBJ2-5,NA,TGCGCCAGCAGCTTGGCCTCCCCGACGGGAATCATGGAGACCCAGTACTTC,CASSLASPTGIMETQYF
NA,TRBV27,TRBJ2-7,NA,TGTGCCAGCAGTGAGACAGGTTTTAGCTCCTACGAGCAGTACTTC,CASSETGFSSYEQYF
once,TRBV5-8,TRBJ1-1,NA,TGTGCCAGCAGCTTTCGGTTGGGGGCGGGTGCTGAAGCTTTCTTT,CASSFRLGAGAEAFF
NA,TRBV6-6,TRBJ2-3,TRBD2,TGTGCCAGCATAGCGGGGGGGTTAAATACGCAGTATTTT,CASIAGGLNTQYF
few,TRBV5-4,TRBJ2-1,NA,TGTGCCAGCAGCTACTATCCCAATGAGCAGTTCTTC,CASSYYPNEQFF
NA,TRBV2,TRBJ2-3,NA,TGTGCCAGCAGTGAAGAGAAGGCAGGTTGGTCCACAGATACGCAGTATTTT,CASSEEKAGWSTDTQYF
NA,TRBV19,TRBJ2-7,TRBD2,TGTGCCAGTGGTGGACGCCTAGCGGGGGGCTCCTACGAGCAGTACTTC,CASGGRLAGGSYEQYF
NA,TRBV6-5,TRBJ1-1,NA,TGTGCCAGCATTCCGACAGGACCGAACACTGAAGCTTTCTTT,CASIPTGPNTEAFF
NA,TRBV2,TRBJ2-1,TRBD2,TGTGCCAGCACCCCCCTTAGGGGACTAGCGGGGACACACAGCTCCTACAATGAGCAGTTCTTC,CASTPLRGLAGTHSSYNEQFF
NA,TRBV2,TRBJ1-1,NA,TGTGCCAGCAGTGAAATCGGGGGCACTGAAGCTTTCTTT,CASSEIGGTEAFF
NA,TRBV4-2,TRBJ2-1,TRBD2,TGTGCCAGCAGCCAAGAAGAAGCGGGGGGCAATGAGCAGTTCTTC,CASSQEEAGGNEQFF
NA,TRBV5-5,TRBJ1-2,TRBD1,TGTGCCAGCAGCGCAGGGACAGGGTATGGCTACACCTTC,CASSAGTGYGYTF
NA,TRBV2,TRBJ1-5,NA,TGTGCCAGCAGTGAAGCAAGGGGACTTGGGAGCAATCAGCCCCAGCATTTT,CASSEARGLGSNQPQHF
NA,TRBV19,TRBJ2-1,TRBD2,TGTGCCAGTAGTTCCGGGGGGTCCTACAATGAGCAGTTCTTC,CASSSGGSYNEQFF
NA,TRBV28,TRBJ1-1,TRBD1,TGTGCCAGCAGTTTGTTAGGGGGCCTGAACACTGAAGCTTTCTTT,CASSLLGGLNTEAFF
NA,TRBV13,TRBJ2-7,NA,TGTGCCAGCAGCCCGACACCCAGCGAGCAGTACTTC,CASSPTPSEQYF
NA,TRBV11-2,TRBJ2-1,NA,TGTGCCAGCAGCTTAGTGCGACTACCTAATGAGCAGTTCTTC,CASSLVRLPNEQFF
NA,TRBV10-3,TRBJ1-1,TRBD1,TGTGCCATCAGATCGGACAGGGGGAGGTTTGCTGAAGCTTTCTTT,CAIRSDRGRFAEAFF